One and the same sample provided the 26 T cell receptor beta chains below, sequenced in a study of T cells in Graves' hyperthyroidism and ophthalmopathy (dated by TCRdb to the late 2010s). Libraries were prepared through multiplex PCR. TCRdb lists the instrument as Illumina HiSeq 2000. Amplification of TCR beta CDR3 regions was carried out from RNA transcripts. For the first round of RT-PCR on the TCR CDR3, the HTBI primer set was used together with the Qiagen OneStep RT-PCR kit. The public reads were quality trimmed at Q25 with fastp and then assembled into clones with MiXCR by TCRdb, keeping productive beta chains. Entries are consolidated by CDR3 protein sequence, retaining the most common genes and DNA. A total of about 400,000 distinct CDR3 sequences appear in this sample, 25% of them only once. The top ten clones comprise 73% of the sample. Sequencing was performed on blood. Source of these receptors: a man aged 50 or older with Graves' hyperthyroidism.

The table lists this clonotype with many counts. In DNA form, the CDR3 reads TGCGCCAGCAGGCTTCAGACTCTCGGGACTAGCGGGTCCTATGAGCAGTTCTTC. It encodes CASRLQTLGTSGSYEQFF. The rearrangement links TRBV5-1 to TRBJ2-1; 12 positions agree with TRBD2. The CDR3 totals 18 residues. The V gene's germline CDR1 is SGHRS and CDR2 YFSETQ. Losses at the gene ends were 5 bases for V and 8 bases for J; bases not matched to a gene: 17.

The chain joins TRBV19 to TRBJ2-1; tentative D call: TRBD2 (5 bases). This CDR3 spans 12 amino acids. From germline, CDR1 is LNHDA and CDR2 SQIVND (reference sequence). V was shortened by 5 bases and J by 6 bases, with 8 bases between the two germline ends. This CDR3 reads CASSVEGNEQFF. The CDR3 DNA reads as TGTGCCAGTAGTGTTGAGGGCAATGAGCAGTTCTTC.

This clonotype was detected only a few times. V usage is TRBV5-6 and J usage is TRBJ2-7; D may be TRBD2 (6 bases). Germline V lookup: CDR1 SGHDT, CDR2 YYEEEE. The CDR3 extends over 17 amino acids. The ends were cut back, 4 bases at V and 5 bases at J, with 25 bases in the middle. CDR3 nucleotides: TGTGCCAGCAGCCCGGGGGAGGCGGCATTCTCTGCCCACGAGCAGTACTTC. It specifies CASSPGEAAFSAHEQYF.

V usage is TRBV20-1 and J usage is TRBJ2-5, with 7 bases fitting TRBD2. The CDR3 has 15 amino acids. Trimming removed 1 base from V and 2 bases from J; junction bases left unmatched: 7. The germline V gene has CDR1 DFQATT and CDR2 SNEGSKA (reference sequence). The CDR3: CSARGVGGGQETQYF. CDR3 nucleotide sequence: TGCAGTGCTAGAGGCGTTGGCGGGGGTCAAGAGACCCAGTACTTC.

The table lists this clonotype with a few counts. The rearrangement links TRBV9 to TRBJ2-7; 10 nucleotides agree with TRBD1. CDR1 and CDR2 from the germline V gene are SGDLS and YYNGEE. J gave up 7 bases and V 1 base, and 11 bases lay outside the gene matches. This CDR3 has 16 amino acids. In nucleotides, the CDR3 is TGTGCCAGCAGCGTAACCGGGACAGGGGCCTACGGGGAGCAGTACTTC. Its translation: CASSVTGTGAYGEQYF.

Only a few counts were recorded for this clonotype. CDR3 region: CASSLALKGSEAFF. The CDR3 region has the DNA TGCGCCAGCAGCTTGGCCTTGAAGGGTAGCGAAGCTTTCTTT. V usage is TRBV5-1 and J usage is TRBJ1-1; no definite D call. Trimming took off 0 bases at V and 8 bases at J, with 14 bases between the two ends. This CDR3 region has 14 residues. Germline V gives CDR1 SGHRS, CDR2 YFSETQ.

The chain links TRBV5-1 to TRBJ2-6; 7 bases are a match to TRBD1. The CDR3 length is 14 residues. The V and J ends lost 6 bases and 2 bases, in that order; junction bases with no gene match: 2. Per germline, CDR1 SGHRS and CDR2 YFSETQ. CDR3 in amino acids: CASTGTAGANVLTF. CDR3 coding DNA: TGCGCCAGCACCGGGACAGCTGGGGCCAACGTCCTGACTTTC.

The CDR3 spells CSVGHPTGPYNEQFF. The CDR3 DNA reads TGCAGCGTTGGTCATCCGACAGGGCCTTACAATGAGCAGTTCTTC. This chain joins TRBV29-1 and TRBJ2-1; 7 bases line up with TRBD1. The V and J ends lost 4 bases and 4 bases, in that order; junction bases with no gene match: 10. CDR3 length: 15 amino acids. Germline V gives CDR1 SQVTM, CDR2 ANQGSEA.

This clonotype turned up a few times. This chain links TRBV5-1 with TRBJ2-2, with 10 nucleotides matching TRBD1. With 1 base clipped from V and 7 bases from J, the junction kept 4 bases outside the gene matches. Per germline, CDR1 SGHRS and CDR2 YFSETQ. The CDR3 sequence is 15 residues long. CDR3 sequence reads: CASSLRQGAGGELFF. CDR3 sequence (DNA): TGCGCCAGCAGCTTGAGACAGGGGGCAGGCGGGGAGCTGTTTTTT. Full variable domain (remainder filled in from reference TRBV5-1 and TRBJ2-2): KAGVTQTPRYLIKTRGQQVTLSCSPISGHRSVSWYQQTPGQGLQFLFEYFSETQRNKGNFPGRFSGRQFSNSRSEMNVSTLELGDSALYLCASSLRQGAGGELFFGEGSRLTVL.

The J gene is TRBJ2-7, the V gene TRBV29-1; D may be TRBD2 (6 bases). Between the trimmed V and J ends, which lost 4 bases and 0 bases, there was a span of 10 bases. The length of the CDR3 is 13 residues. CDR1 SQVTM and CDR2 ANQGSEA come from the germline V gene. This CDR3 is CSVGGGSSYEQYF. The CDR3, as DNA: TGCAGCGTTGGTGGGGGGAGCTCCTACGAGCAGTACTTC.

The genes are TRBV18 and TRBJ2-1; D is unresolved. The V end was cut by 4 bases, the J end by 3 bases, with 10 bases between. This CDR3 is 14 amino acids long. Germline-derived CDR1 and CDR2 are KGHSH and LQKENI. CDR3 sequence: CASSRGPDYNEQFF. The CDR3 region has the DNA TGTGCCAGCTCACGTGGGCCAGACTACAATGAGCAGTTCTTC. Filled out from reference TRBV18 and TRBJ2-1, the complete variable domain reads NAGVMQNPRHLVRRRGQEARLRCSPMKGHSHVYWYRQLPEEGLKFMVYLQKENIIDESGMPKERFSAEFPKEGPSILRIQQVVRGDSAAYFCASSRGPDYNEQFFGPGTRLTVL.

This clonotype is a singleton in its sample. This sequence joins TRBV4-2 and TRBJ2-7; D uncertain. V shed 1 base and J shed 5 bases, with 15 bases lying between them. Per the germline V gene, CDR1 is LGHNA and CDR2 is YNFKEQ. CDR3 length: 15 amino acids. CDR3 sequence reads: CASSQALYLADEQYF. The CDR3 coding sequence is TGTGCCAGCAGCCAAGCTTTATATCTGGCGGACGAGCAGTACTTC.

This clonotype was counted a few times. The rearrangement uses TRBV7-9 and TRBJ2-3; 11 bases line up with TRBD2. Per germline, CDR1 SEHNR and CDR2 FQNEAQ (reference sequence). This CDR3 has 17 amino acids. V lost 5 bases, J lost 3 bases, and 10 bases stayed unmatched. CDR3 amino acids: CASSRNLAGGFTDTQYF. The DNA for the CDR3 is TGTGCCAGCAGCCGAAACCTAGCGGGAGGTTTTACAGATACGCAGTATTTT.

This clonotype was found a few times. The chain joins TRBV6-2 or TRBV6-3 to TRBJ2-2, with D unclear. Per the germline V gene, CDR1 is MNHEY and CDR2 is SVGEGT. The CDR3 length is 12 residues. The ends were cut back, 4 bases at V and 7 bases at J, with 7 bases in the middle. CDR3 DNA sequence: TGTGCCAGCAGTTCCAAGGGCGGGGAGCTGTTTTTT. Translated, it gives CASSSKGGELFF.

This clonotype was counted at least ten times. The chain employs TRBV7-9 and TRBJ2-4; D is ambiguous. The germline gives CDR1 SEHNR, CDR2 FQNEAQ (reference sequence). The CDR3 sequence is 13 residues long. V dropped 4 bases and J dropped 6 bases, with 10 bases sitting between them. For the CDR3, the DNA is TGTGCCAGCAGCTCTGGAGTATCAAACATTCAGTACTTC. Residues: CASSSGVSNIQYF.

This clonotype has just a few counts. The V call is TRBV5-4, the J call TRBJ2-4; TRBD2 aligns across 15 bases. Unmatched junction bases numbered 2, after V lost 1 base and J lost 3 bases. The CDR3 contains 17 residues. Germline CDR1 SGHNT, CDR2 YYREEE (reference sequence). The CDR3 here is CASSLWTSGRDKNIQYF. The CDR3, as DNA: TGTGCCAGCAGCTTGTGGACTAGCGGGAGGGACAAAAACATTCAGTACTTC.

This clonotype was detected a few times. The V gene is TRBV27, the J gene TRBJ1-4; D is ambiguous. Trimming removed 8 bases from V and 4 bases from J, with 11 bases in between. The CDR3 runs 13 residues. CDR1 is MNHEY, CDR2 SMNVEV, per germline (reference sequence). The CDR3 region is CASGWAVNEKLFF. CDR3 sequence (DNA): TGTGCCAGCGGATGGGCGGTTAATGAAAAACTGTTTTTT. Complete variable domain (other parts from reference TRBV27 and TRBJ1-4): EAQVTQNPRYLITVTGKKLTVTCSQNMNHEYMSWYRQDPGLGLRQIYYSMNVEVTDKGDVPEGYKVSRKEKRNFPLILESPSPNQTSLYFCASGWAVNEKLFFGSGTQLSVL.

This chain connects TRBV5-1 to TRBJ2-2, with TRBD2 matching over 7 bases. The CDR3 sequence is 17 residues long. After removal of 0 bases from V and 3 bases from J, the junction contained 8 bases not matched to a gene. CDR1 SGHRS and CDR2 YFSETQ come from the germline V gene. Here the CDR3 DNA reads TGCGCCAGCAGCTTGGGGTTAGCGGGCCCCGACACCGGGGAGCTGTTTTTT. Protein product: CASSLGLAGPDTGELFF.

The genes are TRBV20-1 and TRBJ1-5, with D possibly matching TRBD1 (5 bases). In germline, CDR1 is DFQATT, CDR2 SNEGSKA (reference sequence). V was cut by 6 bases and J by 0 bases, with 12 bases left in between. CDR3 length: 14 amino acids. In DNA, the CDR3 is TGCAGTGCCGGGACGGCTAATAGCAATCAGCCCCAGCATTTT. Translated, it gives CSAGTANSNQPQHF.

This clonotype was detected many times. CDR3 DNA sequence: TGTGCCAGCAGTTTCGGGACAGGGTGGACTGAAGCTTTCTTT. Protein sequence: CASSFGTGWTEAFF. The V call is TRBV27, the J call TRBJ1-1, with TRBD1 matching over 9 bases. V shed 3 bases, J shed 5 bases, and the junction held 4 bases outside the gene matches. The germline V gene has CDR1 MNHEY and CDR2 SMNVEV (reference sequence). The CDR3 totals 14 residues.

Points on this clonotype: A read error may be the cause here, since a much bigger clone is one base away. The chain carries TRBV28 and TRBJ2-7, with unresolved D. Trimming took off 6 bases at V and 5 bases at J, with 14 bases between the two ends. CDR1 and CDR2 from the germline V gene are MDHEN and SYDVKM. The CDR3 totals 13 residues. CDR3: CASSLQKAHEQYF. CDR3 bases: TGTGCCAGCAGCCTACAGAAGGCCCACGAGCAGTACTTC.

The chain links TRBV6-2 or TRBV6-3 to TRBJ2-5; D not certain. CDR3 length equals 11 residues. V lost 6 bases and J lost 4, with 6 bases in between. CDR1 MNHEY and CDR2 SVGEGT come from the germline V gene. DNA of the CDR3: TGTGCCAGCAGCCACTCAGAGACCCAGTACTTC. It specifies CASSHSETQYF.

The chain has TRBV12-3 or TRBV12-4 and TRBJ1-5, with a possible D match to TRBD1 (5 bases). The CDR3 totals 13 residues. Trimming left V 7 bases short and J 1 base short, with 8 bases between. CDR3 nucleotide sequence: TGTGCCAGCACCTGGGGGAGCAATCAGCCCCAGCATTTT. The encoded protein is CASTWGSNQPQHF.

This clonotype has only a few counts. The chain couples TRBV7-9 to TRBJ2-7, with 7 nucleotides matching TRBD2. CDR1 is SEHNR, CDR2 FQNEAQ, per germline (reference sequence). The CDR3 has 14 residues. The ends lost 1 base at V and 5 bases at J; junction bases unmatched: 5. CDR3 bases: TGTGCCAGCAGCTTAGGCGGGAGCTGGGACGAGCAGTACTTC. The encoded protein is CASSLGGSWDEQYF.

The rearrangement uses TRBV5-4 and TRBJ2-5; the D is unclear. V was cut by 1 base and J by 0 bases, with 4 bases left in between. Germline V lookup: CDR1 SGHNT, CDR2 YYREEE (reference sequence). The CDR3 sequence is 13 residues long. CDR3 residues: CASSLKDQETQYF. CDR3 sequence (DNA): TGTGCCAGCAGCTTGAAGGACCAAGAGACCCAGTACTTC. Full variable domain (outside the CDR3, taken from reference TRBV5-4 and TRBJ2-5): ETGVTQSPTHLIKTRGQQVTLRCSSQSGHNTVSWYQQALGQGPQFIFQYYREEENGRGNFPPRFSGLQFPNYSSELNVNALELDDSALYLCASSLKDQETQYFGPGTRLLVL.

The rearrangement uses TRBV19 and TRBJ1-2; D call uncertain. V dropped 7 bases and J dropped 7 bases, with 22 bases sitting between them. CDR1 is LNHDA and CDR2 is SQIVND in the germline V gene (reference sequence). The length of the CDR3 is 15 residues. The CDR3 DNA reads TGTGCCAGTACCGCGGGCCGATTTATTCTTGCTGGCTACACCTTC. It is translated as CASTAGRFILAGYTF. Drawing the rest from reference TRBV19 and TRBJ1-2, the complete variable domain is DGGITQSPKYLFRKEGQNVTLSCEQNLNHDAMYWYRQDPGQGLRLIYYSQIVNDFQKGDIAEGYSVSREKKESFPLTVTSAQKNPTAFYLCASTAGRFILAGYTFGSGTRLTVV.